The text below deals with one T cell receptor (beta chain). Its specificity is not known. This entry is derived from a study of early T cells in non-severe SARS-CoV-2 infection. As for the study in general: Whole-blood bulk RNA, unsorted, was sequenced, and chains were unpaired. Study results and caveats: Comparison of clonotypes with VDJdb favored anti-spike CD8 responses while missing private and CD4 specificities.

Unique molecular identifiers tagged individual cDNA molecules. TCRdb redid the calling of the 5' RACE reads with MiXCR, one entry per CDR3 protein. The repertoire consists of under 85,000 distinct CDR3 sequences, with 9.5% to 13% occurring once and the leading ten covering roughly 3%. V lost 3 bases and J 2 bases, leaving 15 bases between the germline ends. Germline CDR1 is SGHVS and CDR2 is FQNEAQ. The length of the CDR3 is 16 residues. The sequenced sample was whole blood. J is TRBJ2-3 and V is TRBV7-8, with D uncertain. This clonotype was sampled from an adult who was a healthcare worker with PCR-confirmed SARS-CoV-2 infection or an uninfected control (not recorded which). The CDR3 sequence is CASSFVAGVITDTQYF. DNA for the CDR3: TGTGCCAGCAGCTTTGTGGCAGGAGTAATCACAGATACGCAGTATTTT.